Below are 20 T cell receptor beta chains sequenced from a single sample in a study of blood T cell repertoires in COVID-19. Clones were sequenced by immunoSEQ multiplex PCR, and TCRdb holds only the in-frame ones, with some missing. This sample yields some 290,000 clones, of which around nine tenths are seen a single time; approximately 11% belongs to the top ten. The sample taken for sequencing was peripheral blood. These receptors were collected from a woman between 25 and 40 years old with COVID-19, enrolled during active disease.

This sequence joins TRBV5-8 and TRBJ2-3; TRBD2 agrees at 11 bases. The CDR3 runs to 16 residues. The germline CDR1 and CDR2 sequences are SGHTS and YDEGEE. Losses at the gene ends were 0 bases for V and 4 bases for J; bases not matched to a gene: 4. CDR3: CASSLALAGGADTQYF. The CDR3 DNA sequence: TGTGCCAGCAGCTTGGCCCTAGCGGGAGGTGCAGATACGCAGTATTTT.

The chain joins TRBV28 to TRBJ1-2; 7 nucleotides agree with TRBD1. V was clipped by 2 bases and J by 1 base; unmatched bases: 4. Germline CDR1 and CDR2: MDHEN and SYDVKM. The CDR3 is 15 amino acids. CDR3 amino acids: CASSLRQGYNYGYTF. CDR3 coding DNA: TGTGCCAGCAGTTTAAGACAGGGTTATAACTATGGCTACACCTTC.

The genes are TRBV13 and TRBJ2-5, with D perhaps TRBD2 (6 bases). The CDR3 is 14 amino acids. Germline CDR1 is PRHDT and CDR2 is FYEKMQ (reference sequence). Trimming left V 5 bases short and J 7 bases short, with 17 bases between. CDR3 region: CASSPRAGGRTQYF. The CDR3 DNA reads as TGTGCCAGCAGCCCGCGGGCCGGGGGAAGGACCCAGTACTTC.

V and J are TRBV2 and TRBJ2-1, with 12 bases fitting TRBD2. After removal of 6 bases from V and 7 bases from J, the junction contained 10 bases not matched to a gene. This CDR3 is built from 16 residues. Germline V lookup: CDR1 SNHLY, CDR2 FYNNEI. The CDR3 DNA reads TGTGCCAGCAGCGAACTAGCGGGAGGCTCGTGGAATGAGCAGTTCTTC. Its protein product is CASSELAGGSWNEQFF.

This clone was observed once. The chain joins TRBV27 to TRBJ2-7, with TRBD2 matching 7 bases. J was trimmed by 2 bases and V by 0 bases; bases with no gene match: 4. Germline V CDR1 and CDR2: MNHEY, SMNVEV (reference sequence). This CDR3 has 15 residues. This CDR3 is CASSLSSSGAYEQYF. CDR3 DNA: TGTGCCAGCAGTTTATCCTCTAGCGGAGCCTACGAGCAGTACTTC.

The chain combines TRBV4-1 with TRBJ2-7; no firm D call. Trimming stripped 4 bases from V and 2 bases from J, with 6 bases between. The CDR3 length is 12 residues. The germline gives CDR1 MGHRA, CDR2 YSYEKL. The CDR3 DNA reads TGCGCCAGCAGCCGCGGAGCCTACGAGCAGTACTTC. It is translated as CASSRGAYEQYF.

The V and J genes are TRBV3-1 (or the pseudogene TRBV3-2) and TRBJ1-1; 11 bases align to TRBD1. Germline CDR1 reads LGHDT; CDR2 reads YNNKEL (reference sequence). V shed 4 bases and J 0 bases; nucleotides not matched to a gene: 4. CDR3 length: 16 residues. In DNA form, the CDR3 reads TGTGCCAGCAGCCTCCGGACAGGGGGCATGAACACTGAAGCTTTCTTT. Amino acids: CASSLRTGGMNTEAFF.

The V gene is TRBV5-4, the J gene TRBJ2-5; TRBD1 matches 10 bases. The CDR3 sequence is 16 residues long. V was pared by 4 bases and J by 4 bases, with 10 bases of the junction left unmatched. Looked up from germline, CDR1 is SGHNT and CDR2 is YYREEE (reference sequence). CDR3 nucleotide sequence: TGTGCCAGCAGCCCGGGGGGGGACAGGGGACTAGAGACCCAGTACTTC. It codes for CASSPGGDRGLETQYF.

The chain links TRBV24-1 to TRBJ2-1; 12 bases are a match to TRBD2. V gave up 3 bases and J gave up 7 bases; unmatched junction bases: 3. The CDR3 totals 15 residues. Germline assignment: CDR1 KGHDR and CDR2 SFDVKD. The CDR3, as DNA: TGTGCCACCAGTGATCCTGGGACTAGCGGGAATGAGCAGTTCTTC. This codes for CATSDPGTSGNEQFF.

This clone came up once. The rearrangement links TRBV29-1 to TRBJ1-2, with D unresolved. The length of the CDR3 is 12 residues. Germline V gene lookup returns CDR1 SQVTM and CDR2 ANQGSEA. V was clipped by 7 bases and J by 5 bases, with 14 bases between them. CDR3 in DNA: TGCAGCGCCCAAGACGCGGGTTATGGCTACACCTTC. Translating gives CSAQDAGYGYTF. The variable domain in full, completed from reference TRBV29-1 and TRBJ1-2, reads SAVISQKPSRDICQRGTSLTIQCQVDSQVTMMFWYRQQPGQSLTLIATANQGSEATYESGFVIDKFPISRPNLTFSTLTVSNMSPEDSSIYLCSAQDAGYGYTFGSGTRLTVV.

The J gene is TRBJ1-4, the V gene TRBV3-1 (or the pseudogene TRBV3-2); perhaps TRBD1 as D (6 bases). The CDR3 length is 16 residues. Per germline, CDR1 LGHDT and CDR2 YNNKEL (reference sequence). V gave up 6 bases and J gave up 6 bases, with 20 bases separating them. CDR3 nucleotides: TGTGCCAGCAGTCCACTTCAGGGGCGAAGTGATGAAAAACTGTTTTTT. This sequence encodes CASSPLQGRSDEKLFF.

The chain carries TRBV28 and TRBJ1-5; D unresolved. The CDR3 loop spans 12 amino acids. Trimming shortened V by 10 bases and J by 5 bases, and 12 bases separated the two germline ends. Per the germline V gene, CDR1 is MDHEN and CDR2 is SYDVKM. CDR3 sequence: CATLAGDQPQHF. The CDR3 DNA reads TGTGCCACCCTTGCGGGTGATCAGCCCCAGCATTTT.

The V gene is TRBV4-1, the J gene TRBJ2-3, with 14 nucleotides matching TRBD2. CDR1 and CDR2 from the germline V gene are MGHRA and YSYEKL. The CDR3 extends over 19 amino acids. V trimming: 1 base; J trimming: 6 bases; junction bases outside the gene matches: 12. CDR3 amino acids: CASSQGPGTSGSSGDTQYF. CDR3 sequence (DNA): TGCGCCAGCAGCCAAGGACCTGGGACTAGCGGGAGTTCCGGGGATACGCAGTATTTT.

The chain has TRBV30 and TRBJ2-7; unclear D gene. V lost 1 base, J lost 3 bases, and 4 bases lay in between. Germline-derived CDR1 and CDR2 are GTSNPN and SVGIG (reference sequence). CDR3 size: 11 residues. CDR3 sequence: CAWSALYEQYF. CDR3 in DNA: TGTGCCTGGAGTGCCCTCTACGAGCAGTACTTC.

The chain couples TRBV5-4 to TRBJ2-1; 12 nucleotides agree with TRBD2. The CDR3 length is 18 residues. Germline loops: CDR1 SGHNT, CDR2 YYREEE (reference sequence). The J segment lost 6 bases and the V segment lost 2 bases, leaving 12 bases of the junction unmatched. The CDR3 DNA sequence: TGTGCCAGCAGCTTCGGGGGACTAGCGGGTCGGGGTGGCAATGAGCAGTTCTTC. Its translation: CASSFGGLAGRGGNEQFF.

The table lists this clone with a count of one. The chain recombines TRBV2 with TRBJ1-1; D remains ambiguous. The CDR3 runs 16 residues. Germline CDR1 is SNHLY and CDR2 is FYNNEI. Trimming pared 6 bases from V and 2 bases from J, leaving 19 bases between. DNA of the CDR3: TGTGCCAGCAGGACCACCTTGGCACGGGGAAACACTGAAGCTTTCTTT. Protein product: CASRTTLARGNTEAFF.

The V and J genes are TRBV19 and TRBJ1-2; D possibly corresponds to TRBD1 (6 bases). The CDR3 covers 13 residues. Trimming removed 3 bases from V and 7 bases from J, with 12 bases in between. CDR1 and CDR2 from the germline V gene are LNHDA and SQIVND (reference sequence). The CDR3 loop reads CASSIGTFFGYTF. CDR3 nucleotide sequence: TGTGCCAGTAGTATCGGGACATTCTTTGGCTACACCTTC.

The V gene is TRBV4-2, the J gene TRBJ1-5, with 7 bases that match TRBD1. Germline values: CDR1 LGHNA, CDR2 YNFKEQ. The CDR3 is 15 amino acids. The V gene end was trimmed by 4 bases and the J gene end by 4 bases; junction bases not matched to a gene: 7. This chain's CDR3 is CASSPGTVENQPQHF. CDR3 nucleotide sequence: TGTGCCAGCAGCCCCGGGACAGTAGAGAATCAGCCCCAGCATTTT.

The V call is TRBV7-8, the J call TRBJ1-5; 9 positions agree with TRBD1. The junction had 12 bases not matched to a gene; V was cut back by 5 bases and J by 7 bases. In germline, CDR1 is SGHVS, CDR2 FQNEAQ. CDR3 length equals 16 residues. The CDR3 nucleotides read TGTGCCAGCAGCCTACTGGGGGACAGGGACGACCAGCCCCAGCATTTT. As protein: CASSLLGDRDDQPQHF.

The chain employs TRBV30 and TRBJ1-2; TRBD1 is a possible D gene (6 bases). Germline V gives CDR1 GTSNPN, CDR2 SVGIG (reference sequence). Trimming shortened V by 1 base and J by 0 bases, and 12 bases separated the two germline ends. The CDR3 covers 15 residues. The chain's CDR3 is CAWSGRGQSNYGYTF. In nucleotides, the CDR3 is TGTGCCTGGAGTGGCAGGGGCCAATCTAACTATGGCTACACCTTC.